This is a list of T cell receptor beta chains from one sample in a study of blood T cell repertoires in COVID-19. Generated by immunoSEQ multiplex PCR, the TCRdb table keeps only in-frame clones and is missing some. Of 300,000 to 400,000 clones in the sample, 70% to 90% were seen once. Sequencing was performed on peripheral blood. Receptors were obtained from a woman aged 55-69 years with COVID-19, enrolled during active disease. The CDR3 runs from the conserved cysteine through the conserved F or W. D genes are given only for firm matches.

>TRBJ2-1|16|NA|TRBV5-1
TGCGCCAGCAGCTTGGTGGGTCAGGGGTCCTACAATGAGCAGTTCTTC
CASSLVGQGSYNEQFF
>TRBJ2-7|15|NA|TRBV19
TGTGCCAGTAGTATAGGGCAGGGATCGCCCTACGAGCAGTACTTC
CASSIGQGSPYEQYF
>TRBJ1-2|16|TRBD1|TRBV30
TGTGCCTGGAGTGTAGGGGGGACAGGGATTACCTATGGCTACACCTTC
CAWSVGGTGITYGYTF
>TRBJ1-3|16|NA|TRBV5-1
TGCGCCAGCAGCGGATCGAACCAGGGGAAGGGAAACACCATATATTTT
CASSGSNQGKGNTIYF
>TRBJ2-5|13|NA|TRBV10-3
TGTGCCGCAGGACGTCCGGGGGAGGAGACCCAGTACTTC
CAAGRPGEETQYF
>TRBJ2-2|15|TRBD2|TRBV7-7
TGTGCTAGCAGCCCGGGACTAGCGGGGGCCGGGGAGCTGTTTTTT
CASSPGLAGAGELFF
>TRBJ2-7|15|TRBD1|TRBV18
TGTGCCAGCTCAGCCGCCGGGACAGGGGGCTACGAGCAGTACTTC
CASSAAGTGGYEQYF
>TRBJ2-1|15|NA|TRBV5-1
TGCGCCAGCAGGGATCGCGGGGACTCTTACAATGAGCAGTTCTTC
CASRDRGDSYNEQFF
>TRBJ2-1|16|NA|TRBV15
TGTGCCACCAGCAGAGCCCCCCCCGTCGCCTACAATGAGCAGTTCTTC
CATSRAPPVAYNEQFF
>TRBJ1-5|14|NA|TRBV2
TGTGCCAGCAGTCGTGACGGCGAGGATCAGCCCCAGCATTTT
CASSRDGEDQPQHF
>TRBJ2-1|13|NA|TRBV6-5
TGTGCCAGCAGTCCCGTTCCGTCCAATGAGCAGTTCTTC
CASSPVPSNEQFF
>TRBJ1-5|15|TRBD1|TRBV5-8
TGTGCCAGCAGCTCGACAGGGCTGAGCAATCAGCCCCAGCATTTT
CASSSTGLSNQPQHF
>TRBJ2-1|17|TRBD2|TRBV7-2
TGTGCCAGCAGCCCAGGGGCCCTAGCGGGAGTCTACAATGAGCAGTTCTTC
CASSPGALAGVYNEQFF
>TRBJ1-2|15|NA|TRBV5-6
TGTGCCAGCAGCACTCCCTGGACAGAAAACTATGGCTACACCTTC
CASSTPWTENYGYTF
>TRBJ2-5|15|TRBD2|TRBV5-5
TGTGCCAGCAGCTTGGAACTAGCGCTAGGAGAGACCCAGTACTTC
CASSLELALGETQYF
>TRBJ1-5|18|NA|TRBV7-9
TGTGCCAGCAGCTTAGGGGGAACAAGGGGCAGGGGCAATCAGCCCCAGCATTTT
CASSLGGTRGRGNQPQHF
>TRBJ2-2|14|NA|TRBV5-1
TGCGCCAGCAGCTTGTCGGCGAACACCGGGGAGCTGTTTTTT
CASSLSANTGELFF